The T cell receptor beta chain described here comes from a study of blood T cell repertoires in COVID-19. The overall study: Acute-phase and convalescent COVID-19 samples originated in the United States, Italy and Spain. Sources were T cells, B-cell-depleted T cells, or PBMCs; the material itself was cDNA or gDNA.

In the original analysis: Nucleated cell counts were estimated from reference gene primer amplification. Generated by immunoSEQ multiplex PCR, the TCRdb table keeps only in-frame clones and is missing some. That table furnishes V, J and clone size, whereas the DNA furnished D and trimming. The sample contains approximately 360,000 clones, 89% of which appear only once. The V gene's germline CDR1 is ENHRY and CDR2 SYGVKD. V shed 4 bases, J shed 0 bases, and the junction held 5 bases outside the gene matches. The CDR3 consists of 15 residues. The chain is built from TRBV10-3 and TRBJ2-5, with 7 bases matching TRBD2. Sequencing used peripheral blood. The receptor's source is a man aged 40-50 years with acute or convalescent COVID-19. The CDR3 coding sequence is TGTGCCATCAGTGCTAGCGGAGAAAACCAAGAGACCCAGTACTTC. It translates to CAISASGENQETQYF.